The 8 T cell receptor beta chains listed next were all sequenced from one sample in a study of CD8 T cells in Susac syndrome. Random hexamers were used to reverse transcribe roughly 0.45 to 1 ug of RNA. TCRdb re-analysed the immunoSEQ multiplex PCR reads in MiXCR, keeping a single row per CDR3 protein. Altogether about 240,000 distinct CDR3 sequences are present, about 96% being singletons, with the ten largest covering approximately 0.094%. Material: CD4+ T cells from PBMCs. These receptors all come from a human donor with Susac syndrome.

In this sample, this clonotype turned up once. The genes are TRBV24-1 and TRBJ2-1; the D gene is possibly TRBD2 (5 bases). The CDR3 is 12 amino acids. Trimming cost V 8 bases and J 2 bases, with 6 bases left between them. Germline V gene data show CDR1 as KGHDR and CDR2 as SFDVKD. This chain's CDR3 is CATTGTYNEQFF. The DNA for the CDR3 is TGTGCCACCACCGGGACCTACAATGAGCAGTTCTTC.

J is TRBJ2-7 and V is TRBV6-5, with TRBD1 matching 8 bases. V lost 5 bases to trimming and J lost 2 bases; unmatched junction nucleotides: 8. The CDR3 is 15 residues long. Germline lookup yields CDR1 MNHEY and CDR2 SVGAGI. CDR3 sequence reads: CASSRRPGQAYEQYF. CDR3 coding DNA: TGTGCCAGCAGTCGCAGACCGGGACAGGCCTACGAGCAGTACTTC.

The CDR3 nucleotides are TGTGCCAGCACGGCAGAAGGGAGGACCCAGTACTTC. Translation: CASTAEGRTQYF. The chain couples TRBV28 to TRBJ2-5; maybe TRBD2 (5 bases). Trimming removed 7 bases from V and 7 bases from J, with 13 bases in between. The CDR3 loop spans 12 amino acids. From germline, CDR1 is MDHEN and CDR2 SYDVKM.

This clonotype was seen only once. This rearrangement joins TRBV29-1 to TRBJ2-1; unclear D gene. V lost 7 bases and J 5 bases, leaving 15 bases between the germline ends. There are 13 residues in the CDR3. Germline CDR1 reads SQVTM; CDR2 reads ANQGSEA. The CDR3: CSGDLRADNEQFF. The CDR3 DNA sequence: TGCAGCGGAGACCTTAGGGCCGACAATGAGCAGTTCTTC.

The chain couples TRBV30 to TRBJ2-7; D not certain. The CDR3 is 11 residues long. Trimming stripped 5 bases from V and 2 bases from J, with 7 bases between. Per germline, CDR1 GTSNPN and CDR2 SVGIG (reference sequence). CDR3 sequence reads: CAWGETYEQYF. The CDR3 DNA reads TGTGCCTGGGGAGAGACCTACGAGCAGTACTTC.

This sequence joins TRBV20-1 and TRBJ1-5; D is unresolved. Germline V CDR1 and CDR2: DFQATT, SNEGSKA (reference sequence). V was shortened by 4 bases and J by 10 bases, with 17 bases between the two germline ends. The CDR3 has 13 amino acids. The CDR3 DNA is TGCAGTGCTACCACCCTAGGACGAGAACCCCAGCATTTT. Residues: CSATTLGREPQHF.

The V and J genes are TRBV14 and TRBJ2-7; TRBD2 matches 14 bases. V lost 2 bases, J lost 6 bases, and 6 bases stayed unmatched. This CDR3 has 16 residues. Germline CDR1 reads SGHDN; CDR2 reads FVKESK. The DNA for the CDR3 is TGTGCCAGCAGCCAAATTACCGGACTAGCGGGAGGCGAGCAGTACTTC. This sequence encodes CASSQITGLAGGEQYF.

This clonotype came up a few times. The rearrangement joins TRBV12-3 or TRBV12-4 to TRBJ1-1; D gene ambiguous. The CDR3 sequence is 13 residues long. V lost 3 bases and J 1 base, leaving 6 bases between the germline ends. Written as DNA, the CDR3 is TGTGCCAGCAGTTTTGCGGAGAACACTGAAGCTTTCTTT. Its protein is CASSFAENTEAFF.